This passage covers 10 T cell receptor beta chains from one sample sequenced in a study of blood T cell repertoires in COVID-19 (dated by TCRdb to between 2020 and 2021). The library was produced with the immunoSEQ multiplex PCR assay. In its TCRdb copy, this immuneACCESS table keeps in-frame sequences only and misses some clones. Where compared with another copy, unresolved V genes explain less than half of these, and the others have no known cause. This sample has under 300,000 clones in its table, and roughly 90% of those were observed once. The leading ten clones occupy 1.5% to 2% of the sample. Sequencing was carried out using PBMCs or T cells enriched from blood (not recorded which). The receptors originated from a woman aged 40 to 50 who had recovered from COVID-19.

This chain uses TRBV2 with TRBJ2-1, with D hard to call. This CDR3 is built from 10 residues. Germline V gene sequence: CDR1 SNHLY, CDR2 FYNNEI. V was shortened by 8 bases and J by 3 bases, with 2 bases between the two germline ends. CDR3 coding DNA: TGTGCCAGCCGCTACAATGAGCAGTTCTTC. It translates to CASRYNEQFF.

The chain links TRBV12-3 or TRBV12-4 to TRBJ1-1; D remains ambiguous. The germline V and J ends were trimmed by 6 bases and 5 bases, with 10 bases remaining between them. The CDR3 spans 12 residues. As DNA, the CDR3 is TGTGCCAGCAGCGTGGGAGGAACTGAAGCTTTCTTT. Protein product: CASSVGGTEAFF.

V usage is TRBV6-4 and J usage is TRBJ1-2; 7 bases are a match to TRBD1. Germline-derived CDR1 and CDR2 are MRHNA and SNTAGT. The V gene end was trimmed by 2 bases and the J gene end by 5 bases; junction bases not matched to a gene: 2. The CDR3 is made up of 13 amino acids. The CDR3 loop is CASSDTGVYGYTF. The CDR3 nucleotides are TGTGCCAGCAGTGACACAGGGGTATATGGCTACACCTTC.

In its sample, this clone was seen once. The chain is built from TRBV9 and TRBJ2-3, with a tentative D call TRBD1 (5 bases). V was pared by 0 bases and J by 2 bases, with 10 bases between. CDR1 is SGDLS and CDR2 is YYNGEE in the germline V gene. CDR3 length: 15 amino acids. Written as DNA, the CDR3 is TGTGCCAGCAGCGTAGTCGGCAGGGCCACAGATACGCAGTATTTT. This gives the protein CASSVVGRATDTQYF.

The V gene is TRBV6-5, the J gene TRBJ1-1, with 9 bases identical to TRBD1. CDR3 length equals 15 residues. Germline V gene data show CDR1 as MNHEY and CDR2 as SVGAGI. Unmatched junction bases numbered 12, after V lost 2 bases and J lost 11 bases. The CDR3 region has the DNA TGTGCCAGCAGTTACGTCTCGGGACAGGGACAGGATGCTTTCTTT. Its protein is CASSYVSGQGQDAFF.

This chain joins TRBV27 and TRBJ2-5; 13 bases line up with TRBD2. V lost 8 bases, J lost 4 bases, and 4 bases stayed unmatched. The V gene's germline CDR1 is MNHEY and CDR2 SMNVEV (reference sequence). This CDR3 contains 14 residues. The CDR3 loop reads CASGGLAGTETQYF. The CDR3, as DNA: TGTGCCAGCGGGGGACTAGCGGGGACAGAGACCCAGTACTTC.

The chain has TRBV5-6 and TRBJ2-7; 7 bases line up with TRBD1. From germline, CDR1 is SGHDT and CDR2 YYEEEE. Trimming removed 4 bases from V and 4 bases from J; junction bases left unmatched: 11. The CDR3 extends over 15 amino acids. The CDR3 is CASSDAGTATYEQYF. DNA for the CDR3: TGTGCCAGCAGCGATGCCGGGACAGCGACTTACGAGCAGTACTTC.

This sequence joins TRBV7-3 and TRBJ2-1, with 9 bases matching TRBD2. Germline V gene sequence: CDR1 SGHTA, CDR2 FQGTGA. CDR3 length: 15 residues. With 1 base clipped from V and 2 bases from J, the junction kept 0 bases outside the gene matches. CDR3 in amino acids: CASSLIAGAYNEQFF. The CDR3 nucleotides are TGTGCCAGCAGCTTAATAGCGGGAGCCTACAATGAGCAGTTCTTC.

The J gene is TRBJ2-3, the V gene TRBV19; TRBD2 aligns across 10 bases. There are 15 residues in the CDR3. Germline V CDR1 and CDR2: LNHDA, SQIVND (reference sequence). V lost 5 bases and J lost 0; bases outside the gene matches: 2. DNA for the CDR3: TGTGCCAGTAGTTTACTAGCGGGGAGCACAGATACGCAGTATTTT. This sequence encodes CASSLLAGSTDTQYF.

The table lists this clone with a few counts. In the same sample, other DNA sequences code for this CDR3. The rearrangement links TRBV7-2 to TRBJ1-2; 8 bases map to TRBD1. Germline V gene data show CDR1 as SGHTA and CDR2 as FQGNSA. The CDR3 has 15 amino acids. Trimming removed 2 bases from V and 3 bases from J; junction bases left unmatched: 5. CDR3: CASSLRTGSHYGYTF. CDR3 nucleotides: TGTGCCAGCAGCTTAAGGACAGGGTCCCACTATGGCTACACCTTC.